Listed here is a single TCR beta chain. The CDR3 contains 15 residues. Looked up from germline, CDR1 is SGHAT and CDR2 is FQNNGV. V was clipped by 6 bases and J by 8 bases; unmatched bases: 15. This specimen belongs to a study of T-cell reconstitution after alpha-beta-depleted transplantation in children. It was with unique molecular identifiers that the TCRbeta library was prepared. TCRdb reprocessed the PCR reads via MiXCR and lists one record per CDR3 protein. The repertoire holds 250,000 to 300,000 distinct CDR3 sequences, with around 9.6% as singletons. Sequencing used PBMCs from the stem cell graft donor, obtained from the stem cell graft. This clonotype originated in a human donor who donated a stem cell graft to a child with SCID. This chain uses TRBV11-2 with TRBJ1-2, with TRBD1 identical over 7 bases. The CDR3 loop reads CASRGPGQSDYGYTF. CDR3 nucleotides: TGTGCCAGCAGGGGACCGGGACAGTCCGATTACGGCTACACCTTC.